The rows below give T cell receptor beta chains drawn from one sample of a study of blood T cell repertoires in COVID-19. Some clones are missing from TCRdb's copy, which holds only in-frame ones; the method was immunoSEQ multiplex PCR. The data contain some 210,000 clones, 81% of them seen just once; the ten biggest clones take up around a tenth. The material sequenced was PBMCs or T cells enriched from blood (not recorded which). These receptors originate from a man aged 35 to 55 who had recovered from COVID-19. Both conserved end residues are trimmed from each CDR3. Part of the rows lack a size; the others show once, few, many or a class for expanded clones.

J gene	clone size	V gene	CDR3 protein
TRBJ2-5	NA	TRBV3-1/TRBV3-2	ASSQVGVTQY
TRBJ1-1	NA	TRBV18	ASSPVATSEAF
TRBJ1-6	once	TRBV9	ASSAGGENNSPLH
TRBJ2-5	NA	TRBV9	ASSAQGRAGETQY
TRBJ1-6	NA	TRBV9	ASSERGTGSNSPLH
TRBJ1-4	NA	TRBV11-2	ASRGRGLANEKLF
TRBJ2-2	NA	TRBV7-6	ASRHGTSRNTGELF
TRBJ1-1	NA	TRBV7-9	ASSLGQGQTEAF
TRBJ2-1	few	TRBV30	AWLGGQGFNEQF
TRBJ1-1	NA	TRBV15	ATSRDGLTEAF
TRBJ2-1	NA	TRBV4-2	ASSQELAGGHEQF
TRBJ1-2	NA	TRBV11-2	ASSLNQRLYGYT
TRBJ2-3	NA	TRBV7-2	ASSPYGDTQY
TRBJ2-7	few	TRBV4-1	ASSRREEPYEQY
TRBJ1-2	NA	TRBV24-1	ATSPDTLNYGYT